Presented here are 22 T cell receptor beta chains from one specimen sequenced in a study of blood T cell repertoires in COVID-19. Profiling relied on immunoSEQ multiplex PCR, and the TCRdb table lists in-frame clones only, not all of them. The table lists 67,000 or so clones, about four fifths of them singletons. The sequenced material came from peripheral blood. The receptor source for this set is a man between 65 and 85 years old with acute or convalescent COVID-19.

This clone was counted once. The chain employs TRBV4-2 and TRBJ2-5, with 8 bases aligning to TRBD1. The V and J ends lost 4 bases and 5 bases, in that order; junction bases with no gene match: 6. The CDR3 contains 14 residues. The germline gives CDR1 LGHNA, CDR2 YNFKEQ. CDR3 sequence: CASSPQGGEETQYF. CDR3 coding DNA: TGTGCCAGCAGCCCACAGGGGGGAGAGGAGACCCAGTACTTC.

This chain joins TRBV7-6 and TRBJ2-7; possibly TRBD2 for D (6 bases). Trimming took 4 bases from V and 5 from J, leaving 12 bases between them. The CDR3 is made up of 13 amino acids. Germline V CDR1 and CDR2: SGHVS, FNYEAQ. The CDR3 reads CASSYQLADEQYF. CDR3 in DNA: TGTGCCAGCAGCTACCAACTAGCTGACGAGCAGTACTTC.

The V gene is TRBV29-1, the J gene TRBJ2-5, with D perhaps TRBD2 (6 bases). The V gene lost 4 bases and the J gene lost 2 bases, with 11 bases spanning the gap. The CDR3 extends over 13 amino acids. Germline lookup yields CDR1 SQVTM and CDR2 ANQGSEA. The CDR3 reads CSVVGGRQETQYF. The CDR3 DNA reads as TGCAGCGTTGTAGGTGGGAGGCAAGAGACCCAGTACTTC.

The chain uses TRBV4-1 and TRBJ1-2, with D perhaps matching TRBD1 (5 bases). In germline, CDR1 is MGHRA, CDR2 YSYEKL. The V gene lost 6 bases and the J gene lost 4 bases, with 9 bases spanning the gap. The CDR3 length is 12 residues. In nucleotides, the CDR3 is TGCGCCAGCAGGGGGCAGCGCTATGGCTACACCTTC. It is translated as CASRGQRYGYTF.

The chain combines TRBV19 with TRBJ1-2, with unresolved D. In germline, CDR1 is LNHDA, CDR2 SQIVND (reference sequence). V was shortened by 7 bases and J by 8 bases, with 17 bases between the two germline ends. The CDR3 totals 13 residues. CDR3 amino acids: CASTPDRASGYTF. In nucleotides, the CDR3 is TGTGCCAGTACACCTGACCGAGCGTCGGGCTACACCTTC.

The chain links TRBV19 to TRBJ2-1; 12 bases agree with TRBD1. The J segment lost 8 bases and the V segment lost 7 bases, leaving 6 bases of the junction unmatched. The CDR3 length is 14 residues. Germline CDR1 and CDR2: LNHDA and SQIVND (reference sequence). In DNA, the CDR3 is TGTGCCAGTAAAACGGGACAGGGGGCCCATGAGCAGTTCTTC. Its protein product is CASKTGQGAHEQFF.

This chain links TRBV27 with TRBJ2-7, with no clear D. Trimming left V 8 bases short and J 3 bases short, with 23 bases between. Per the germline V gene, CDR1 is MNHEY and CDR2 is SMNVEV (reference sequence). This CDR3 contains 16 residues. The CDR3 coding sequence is TGTGCCAGCTCTGTTTATTCGGCTAGTCGATTCTACGAGCAGTACTTC. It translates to CASSVYSASRFYEQYF.

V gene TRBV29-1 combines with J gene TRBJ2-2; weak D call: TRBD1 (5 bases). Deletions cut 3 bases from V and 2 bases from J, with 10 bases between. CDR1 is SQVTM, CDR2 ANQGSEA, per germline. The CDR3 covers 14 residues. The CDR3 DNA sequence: TGCAGCGTTGAGGCAGGGATAAACACCGGGGAGCTGTTTTTT. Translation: CSVEAGINTGELFF.

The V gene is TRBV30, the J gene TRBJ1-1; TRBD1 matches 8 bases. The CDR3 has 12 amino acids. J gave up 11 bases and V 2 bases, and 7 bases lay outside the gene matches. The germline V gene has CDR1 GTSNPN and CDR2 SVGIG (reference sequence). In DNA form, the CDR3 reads TGTGCCTGGAGTAGGACAGGGTGGGGTGCTTTCTTT. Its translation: CAWSRTGWGAFF.

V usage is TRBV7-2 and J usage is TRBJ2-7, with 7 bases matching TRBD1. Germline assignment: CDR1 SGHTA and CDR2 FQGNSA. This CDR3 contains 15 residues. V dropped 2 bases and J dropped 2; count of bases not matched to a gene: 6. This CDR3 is CASSLYRDSAYEQYF. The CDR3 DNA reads TGTGCCAGCAGCTTATACCGGGACAGTGCCTACGAGCAGTACTTC. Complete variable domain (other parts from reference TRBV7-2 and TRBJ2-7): GAGVSQSPSNKVTEKGKDVELRCDPISGHTALYWYRQSLGQGLEFLIYFQGNSAPDKSGLPSDRFSAERTGGSVSTLTIQRTQQEDSAVYLCASSLYRDSAYEQYFGPGTRLTVT.

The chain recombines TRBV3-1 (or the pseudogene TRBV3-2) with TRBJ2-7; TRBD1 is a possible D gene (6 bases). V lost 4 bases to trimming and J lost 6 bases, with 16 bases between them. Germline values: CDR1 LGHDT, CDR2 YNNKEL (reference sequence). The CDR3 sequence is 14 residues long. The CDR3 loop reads CASSPGRTVSEQYF. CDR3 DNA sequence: TGTGCCAGCAGCCCCGGGCGGACAGTGAGCGAGCAGTACTTC.

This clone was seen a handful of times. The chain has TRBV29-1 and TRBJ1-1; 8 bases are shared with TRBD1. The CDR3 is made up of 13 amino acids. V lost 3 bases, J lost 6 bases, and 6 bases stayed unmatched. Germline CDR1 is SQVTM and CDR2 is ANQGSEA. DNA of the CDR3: TGCAGCGTTGACCTGACAGGGGAGTCTGAAGCTTTCTTT. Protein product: CSVDLTGESEAFF.

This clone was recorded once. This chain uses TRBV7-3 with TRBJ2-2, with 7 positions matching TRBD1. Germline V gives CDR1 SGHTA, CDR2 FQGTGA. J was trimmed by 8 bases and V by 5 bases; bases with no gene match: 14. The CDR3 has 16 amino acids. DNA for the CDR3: TGTGCCAGCAGCCCCTACCTCGACAGGGCAATAGGGGAGCTGTTTTTT. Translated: CASSPYLDRAIGELFF.

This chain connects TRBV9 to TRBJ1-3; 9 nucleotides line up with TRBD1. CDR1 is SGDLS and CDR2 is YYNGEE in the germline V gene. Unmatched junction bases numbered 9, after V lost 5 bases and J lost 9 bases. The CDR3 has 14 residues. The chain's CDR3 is CASRPGQGSSTIYF. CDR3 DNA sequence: TGTGCCAGCAGGCCGGGACAGGGCTCTAGCACCATATATTTT.

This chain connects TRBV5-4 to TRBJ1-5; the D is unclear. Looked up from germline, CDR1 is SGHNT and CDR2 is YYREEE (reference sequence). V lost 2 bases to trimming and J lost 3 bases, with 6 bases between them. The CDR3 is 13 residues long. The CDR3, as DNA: TGTGCCAGCAGCTTCGGGGTCAATCAGCCCCAGCATTTT. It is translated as CASSFGVNQPQHF. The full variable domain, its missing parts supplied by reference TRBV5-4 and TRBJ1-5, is ETGVTQSPTHLIKTRGQQVTLRCSSQSGHNTVSWYQQALGQGPQFIFQYYREEENGRGNFPPRFSGLQFPNYSSELNVNALELDDSALYLCASSFGVNQPQHFGDGTRLSIL.

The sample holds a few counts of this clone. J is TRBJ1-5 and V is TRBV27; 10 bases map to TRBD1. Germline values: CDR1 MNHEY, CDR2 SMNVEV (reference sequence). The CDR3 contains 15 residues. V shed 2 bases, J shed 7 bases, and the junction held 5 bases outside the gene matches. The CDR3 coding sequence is TGTGCCAGCAGTTTAGACAGGGGGCACGGGCAGCCCCAGCATTTT. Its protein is CASSLDRGHGQPQHF.

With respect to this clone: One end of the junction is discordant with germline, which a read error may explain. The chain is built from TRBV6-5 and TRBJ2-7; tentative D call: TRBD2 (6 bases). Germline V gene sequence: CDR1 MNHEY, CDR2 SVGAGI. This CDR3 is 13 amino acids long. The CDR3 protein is CACRRGRSYEQYF. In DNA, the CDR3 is TGTGCCTGCAGGCGGGGCCGATCCTACGAGCAGTACTTC.

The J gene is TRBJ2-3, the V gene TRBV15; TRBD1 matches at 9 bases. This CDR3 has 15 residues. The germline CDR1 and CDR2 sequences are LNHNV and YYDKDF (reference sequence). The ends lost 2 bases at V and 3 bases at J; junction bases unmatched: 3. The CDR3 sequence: CATSRPQGATDTQYF. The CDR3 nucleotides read TGTGCCACCAGCAGACCACAGGGGGCAACAGATACGCAGTATTTT.

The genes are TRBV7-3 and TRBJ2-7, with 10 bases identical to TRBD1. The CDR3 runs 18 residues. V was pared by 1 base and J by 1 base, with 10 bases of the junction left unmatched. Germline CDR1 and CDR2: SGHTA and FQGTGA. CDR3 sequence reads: CASSLIGRGTGVSYEQYF. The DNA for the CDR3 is TGTGCCAGCAGCTTAATAGGCCGCGGGACAGGGGTTTCCTACGAGCAGTACTTC.

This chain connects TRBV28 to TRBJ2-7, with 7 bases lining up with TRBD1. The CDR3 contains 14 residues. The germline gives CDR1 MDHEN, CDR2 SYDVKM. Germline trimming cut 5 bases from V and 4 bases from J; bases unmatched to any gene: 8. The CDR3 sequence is CASSLTGTEYEQYF. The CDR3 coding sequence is TGTGCCAGCAGTCTCACCGGGACAGAATACGAGCAGTACTTC. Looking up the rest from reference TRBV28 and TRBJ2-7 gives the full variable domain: DVKVTQSSRYLVKRTGEKVFLECVQDMDHENMFWYRQDPGLGLRLIYFSYDVKMKEKGDIPEGYSVSREKKERFSLILESASTNQTSMYLCASSLTGTEYEQYFGPGTRLTVT.

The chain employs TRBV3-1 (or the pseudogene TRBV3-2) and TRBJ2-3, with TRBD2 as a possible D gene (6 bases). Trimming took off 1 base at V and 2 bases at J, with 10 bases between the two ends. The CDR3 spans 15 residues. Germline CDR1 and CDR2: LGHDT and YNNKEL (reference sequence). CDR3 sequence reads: CASSQVRGHTDTQYF. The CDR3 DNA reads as TGTGCCAGCAGCCAAGTGCGGGGCCACACAGATACGCAGTATTTT.

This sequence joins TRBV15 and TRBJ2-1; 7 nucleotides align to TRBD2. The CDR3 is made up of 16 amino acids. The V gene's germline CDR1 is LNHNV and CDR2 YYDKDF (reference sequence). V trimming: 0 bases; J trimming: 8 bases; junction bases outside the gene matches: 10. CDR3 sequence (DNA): TGTGCCACCAGCAGAGATAGGAGCGGGATCATTGATGAGCAGTTCTTC. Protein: CATSRDRSGIIDEQFF.